The 20 T cell receptor beta chains below come from one sample, sequenced in a study of blood T cell repertoires in COVID-19. The protocol was immunoSEQ multiplex PCR, while the TCRdb copy is restricted to in-frame clones and leaves out a portion. This sample has about 310,000 clones, with roughly 91% found just once. The specimen sequenced was peripheral blood. These receptors were taken from a man aged 50 or older with active or convalescent COVID-19.

The rearrangement uses TRBV5-1 and TRBJ2-3; 8 nucleotides line up with TRBD1. The CDR3 has 16 amino acids. The V gene's germline CDR1 is SGHRS and CDR2 YFSETQ. The ends lost 4 bases at V and 1 base at J; junction bases unmatched: 8. DNA of the CDR3: TGCGCCAGCAGCCCGACCGACAGGGGAGGCACAGATACGCAGTATTTT. Translated, it gives CASSPTDRGGTDTQYF.

The V and J genes are TRBV29-1 and TRBJ2-7, with TRBD1 identical over 8 bases. CDR1 and CDR2 from the germline V gene are SQVTM and ANQGSEA. J lost 2 bases, V lost 4 bases, and 4 bases had no gene match. This CDR3 has 13 residues. The CDR3, as DNA: TGCAGCGTTGTGGGACAGGATACCTACGAGCAGTACTTC. It specifies CSVVGQDTYEQYF.

The rearrangement joins TRBV28 to TRBJ1-4, with D uncertain. The germline V gene has CDR1 MDHEN and CDR2 SYDVKM. V was cut by 6 bases and J by 6 bases, with 17 bases left in between. CDR3 length: 15 amino acids. The CDR3 region has the DNA TGTGCCAGCAGATCGGGAGGACCCTTGGATGAAAAACTGTTTTTT. Translation: CASRSGGPLDEKLFF.

The chain has TRBV4-3 and TRBJ1-6; tentatively, D is TRBD1 (6 bases). The V end was cut by 1 base, the J end by 8 bases, with 18 bases between. This CDR3 region has 17 residues. The germline V gene has CDR1 LGHNA and CDR2 YSLEER. The CDR3 region has the DNA TGCGCCAGCAGCCAAGTCCCCACGGGGGGGGCCCATTCACCCCTCCACTTT. This encodes CASSQVPTGGAHSPLHF.

The chain recombines TRBV7-6 with TRBJ2-1; no reliable D call. V lost 1 base to trimming and J lost 1 base, with 8 bases between them. The CDR3 loop spans 15 amino acids. Germline V lookup: CDR1 SGHVS, CDR2 FNYEAQ. CDR3 protein: CASSLGLTSYNEQFF. In DNA form, the CDR3 reads TGTGCCAGCAGCTTAGGACTGACGTCCTACAATGAGCAGTTCTTC.

This chain links TRBV28 with TRBJ1-2, with a tentative D call TRBD1 (6 bases). V lost 6 bases to trimming and J lost 14 bases, with 22 bases between them. CDR1 and CDR2 (germline): MDHEN, SYDVKM. CDR3 length equals 13 residues. CDR3 nucleotide sequence: TGTGCCAGCAGCGATTCCGGGACAAGGTCTAAGACCTTC. Its translation: CASSDSGTRSKTF.

This rearrangement joins TRBV30 to TRBJ2-2; TRBD1 matches at 7 bases. The germline CDR1 and CDR2 sequences are GTSNPN and SVGIG (reference sequence). With V trimmed by 8 bases and J by 5 bases, 8 bases remained unmatched. This CDR3 comprises 13 residues. Here the CDR3 reads CAGAGGWTGELFF. The CDR3 nucleotides read TGTGCCGGGGCAGGGGGATGGACCGGGGAGCTGTTTTTT.

J is TRBJ2-5 and V is TRBV19; 7 bases align to TRBD1. This CDR3 has 14 amino acids. The V gene's germline CDR1 is LNHDA and CDR2 SQIVND (reference sequence). The J segment lost 0 bases and the V segment lost 7 bases, leaving 5 bases of the junction unmatched. CDR3 residues: CASKSGQYQETQYF. Here the CDR3 DNA reads TGTGCCAGTAAATCGGGACAGTACCAAGAGACCCAGTACTTC. The full variable domain, in which reference TRBV19 and TRBJ2-5 provide the parts outside the CDR3, is DGGITQSPKYLFRKEGQNVTLSCEQNLNHDAMYWYRQDPGQGLRLIYYSQIVNDFQKGDIAEGYSVSREKKESFPLTVTSAQKNPTAFYLCASKSGQYQETQYFGPGTRLLVL.

CDR3 amino acids: CASSEGTSIEKLFF. In DNA form, the CDR3 reads TGTGCCAGCAGTGAAGGGACTAGTATTGAAAAACTGTTTTTT. The chain is built from TRBV2 and TRBJ1-4, with D hard to call. The CDR3 has 14 amino acids. From germline, CDR1 is SNHLY and CDR2 FYNNEI. V was clipped by 1 base and J by 7 bases, with 10 bases between them.

This clone was seen just once. This chain connects TRBV27 to TRBJ1-6, with D perhaps TRBD1 (5 bases). The V end lost 6 bases, the J end lost 6 bases, and 15 bases lay between the germline ends. From germline, CDR1 is MNHEY and CDR2 SMNVEV (reference sequence). The CDR3 runs 15 residues. CDR3: CASSPGPRVNSPLHF. The CDR3 coding sequence is TGTGCCAGCAGCCCCGGTCCCAGGGTTAATTCACCCCTCCACTTT.

The gene calls are TRBV9 and TRBJ2-3; D remains ambiguous. V lost 4 bases and J 1 base, leaving 10 bases between the germline ends. From germline, CDR1 is SGDLS and CDR2 YYNGEE. This CDR3 comprises 14 residues. CDR3 nucleotides: TGTGCCAGCAGCCCCTCCCCCCGCACAGATACGCAGTATTTT. It yields the protein CASSPSPRTDTQYF.

V usage is TRBV12-3 or TRBV12-4 and J usage is TRBJ2-7; D might be TRBD1 (5 bases). V was pared by 3 bases and J by 5 bases, with 11 bases between. CDR3 length: 13 amino acids. CDR3 nucleotides: TGTGCCAGCAGTTTTCCCTACAGGAACGAGCAGTACTTC. Translation: CASSFPYRNEQYF.

This chain joins TRBV2 and TRBJ1-2; TRBD1 aligns across 8 bases. Germline trimming cut 2 bases from V and 8 bases from J; bases unmatched to any gene: 13. CDR3 length equals 16 residues. The germline V gene encodes CDR1 SNHLY and CDR2 FYNNEI. CDR3: CASSERRTGSNFGYTF. In DNA form, the CDR3 reads TGTGCCAGCAGTGAACGGCGGACAGGGTCTAATTTCGGCTACACCTTC.

V and J are TRBV5-1 and TRBJ2-7; D is perhaps TRBD2 (6 bases). Germline CDR1 and CDR2: SGHRS and YFSETQ. V lost 0 bases and J 5 bases, leaving 12 bases between the germline ends. The CDR3 extends over 14 amino acids. CDR3 in amino acids: CASSLDTSYDEQYF. The DNA for the CDR3 is TGCGCCAGCAGCTTGGATACTAGCTACGACGAGCAGTACTTC.

The genes are TRBV5-3 and TRBJ2-7; 8 bases are a match to TRBD2. TRBV5-3 is classed as an ORF, of uncertain function. V trimming: 0 bases; J trimming: 3 bases; junction bases outside the gene matches: 2. This CDR3 has 14 residues. The CDR3 DNA reads TGTGCCAGAAGCTTGGCGGCGGGAGGCTACGAGCAGTACTTC. It yields the protein CARSLAAGGYEQYF.

The rearrangement uses TRBV2 and TRBJ1-1; 9 nucleotides align to TRBD1. The CDR3 is 13 residues long. V lost 6 bases, J lost 8 bases, and 7 bases stayed unmatched. The germline V gene encodes CDR1 SNHLY and CDR2 FYNNEI. The DNA of the CDR3 is TGTGCCAGCAGCCGAACCGGGACAGGGGAAGCTTTCTTT. It translates to CASSRTGTGEAFF.

The sample holds one count of this clone. This chain uses TRBV5-4 with TRBJ1-2, with 8 bases matching TRBD1. Germline CDR1 SGHNT, CDR2 YYREEE (reference sequence). Losses at the gene ends were 1 base for V and 6 bases for J; bases not matched to a gene: 2. The CDR3 extends over 13 amino acids. The DNA for the CDR3 is TGTGCCAGCAGCTTGAGGGACAGGAATGGCTACACCTTC. This translates into CASSLRDRNGYTF.

The rearrangement links TRBV29-1 to TRBJ1-1; D not resolved. This CDR3 is 14 amino acids long. Trimming took 4 bases from V and 0 from J, leaving 12 bases between them. CDR1 and CDR2 from the germline V gene are SQVTM and ANQGSEA. CDR3: CSVASREVNTEAFF. In DNA, the CDR3 is TGCAGCGTTGCTTCCCGGGAAGTGAACACTGAAGCTTTCTTT.

The chain links TRBV3-1 (or the pseudogene TRBV3-2) to TRBJ2-1; TRBD2 matches 7 bases. V gave up 1 base and J gave up 4 bases; unmatched junction bases: 10. This CDR3 spans 17 amino acids. Germline V CDR1 and CDR2: LGHDT, YNNKEL (reference sequence). The CDR3 region has the DNA TGTGCCAGCAGCCAAGGTTCCGCCCTAGCGGCGTACAATGAGCAGTTCTTC. The encoded protein is CASSQGSALAAYNEQFF.

The rearrangement links TRBV18 to TRBJ1-4; a weak D match, TRBD1 (5 bases). The germline CDR1 and CDR2 sequences are KGHSH and LQKENI. V was pared by 3 bases and J by 9 bases, with 17 bases between. The CDR3 sequence is 15 residues long. CDR3 sequence: CASSPPGGGPQKLFF. The CDR3, as DNA: TGTGCCAGCTCACCCCCGGGGGGGGGACCTCAAAAACTGTTTTTT.